This entry concerns a single T cell receptor (beta chain). Controls were age- and sex-matched healthy donors. The CD8+ and CD4+ T cells were isolated magnetically using a negative isolation approach, whereas the TEMRA cells were enriched by FACS. Random hexamers served to reverse transcribe roughly 0.45 to 1 ug RNA. Amplification of TCR beta CDR3 used immunoSEQ multiplex PCR across 54 Vbeta and 13 Jbeta. TCRdb analysed the immunoSEQ multiplex PCR reads with MiXCR anew, one entry per CDR3 protein. The data contain 120,000 to 150,000 distinct CDR3 sequences, roughly 94% of them singletons. CDR1 and CDR2 from the germline V gene are LGHDT and YNNKEL (reference sequence). Trimming left V 6 bases short and J 8 bases short, with 10 bases between. The CDR3 runs 11 residues. These data belong to a study of CD8 T cells in Susac syndrome.

Material for sequencing was CD4+ T cells from PBMCs. The sequence was obtained from a human donor in good health. The rearrangement joins TRBV3-1 to TRBJ1-2; D not resolved. CDR3: CASRHDSGYTF. The CDR3 DNA reads TGTGCCAGCAGACACGATTCCGGCTACACCTTC.